What follows are 26 T cell receptor beta chains derived from one specimen sequenced in a study of cytomegalovirus exposure and HLA in healthy donors. Primers: 60 Vbeta forward and 13 Jbeta reverse. Sequencing was performed with immunoSEQ multiplex PCR; in TCRdb, only in-frame clones are kept and a portion is missing. The repertoire holds just under 95,000 clones, with roughly 81% as singletons. Input material: PBMCs. These receptor sequences come from a woman aged 18-29 years in good health and CMV-seropositive.

The chain links TRBV2 to TRBJ2-5, with 13 bases aligning to TRBD2. This CDR3 region has 18 residues. V was pared by 6 bases and J by 3 bases, with 13 bases of the junction left unmatched. CDR1 is SNHLY and CDR2 is FYNNEI in the germline V gene. The CDR3 region has the DNA TGTGCCAGCAGCCTCCCTATACTAGCGGGAGGGGTCGAAGAGACCCAGTACTTC. This sequence encodes CASSLPILAGGVEETQYF. The full variable domain, in which reference TRBV2 and TRBJ2-5 provide the parts outside the CDR3, is EPEVTQTPSHQVTQMGQEVILRCVPISNHLYFYWYRQILGQKVEFLVSFYNNEISEKSEIFDDQFSVERPDGSNFTLKIRSTKLEDSAMYFCASSLPILAGGVEETQYFGPGTRLLVL.

This chain joins TRBV14 and TRBJ2-5, with D tentatively TRBD1 (6 bases). Germline V CDR1 and CDR2: SGHDN, FVKESK. Trimming cost V 1 base and J 4 bases, with 10 bases left between them. This CDR3 has 14 amino acids. The CDR3 is CASSQVGGRETQYF. CDR3 nucleotide sequence: TGTGCCAGCAGCCAAGTAGGGGGACGAGAGACCCAGTACTTC. Full variable domain (rest looked up from reference TRBV14 and TRBJ2-5): EAGVTQFPSHSVIEKGQTVTLRCDPISGHDNLYWYRRVMGKEIKFLLHFVKESKQDESGMPNNRFLAERTGGTYSTLKVQPAELEDSGVYFCASSQVGGRETQYFGPGTRLLVL.

V usage is TRBV27 and J usage is TRBJ2-7, with 9 nucleotides matching TRBD2. The CDR3 consists of 14 residues. Trimming cost V 4 bases and J 2 bases; bases outside gene matches: 3. Germline values: CDR1 MNHEY, CDR2 SMNVEV (reference sequence). CDR3 loop: CASSSLAGTYEQYF. DNA of the CDR3: TGTGCCAGCAGTTCGCTAGCGGGGACCTACGAGCAGTACTTC.

The gene calls are TRBV28 and TRBJ1-1; D is possibly TRBD1 (5 bases). V lost 5 bases to trimming and J lost 1 base, with 11 bases between them. The CDR3 covers 14 residues. The germline V gene encodes CDR1 MDHEN and CDR2 SYDVKM. The CDR3 protein is CASSLPDRNTEAFF. CDR3 bases: TGTGCCAGCAGTCTACCCGACAGGAACACTGAAGCTTTCTTT.

The chain employs TRBV18 and TRBJ2-5; 7 bases are shared with TRBD2. J lost 2 bases, V lost 3 bases, and 3 bases had no gene match. This CDR3 is 14 amino acids long. Germline CDR1 and CDR2: KGHSH and LQKENI. The CDR3 region is CASSPRDYQETQYF. The CDR3 DNA is TGTGCCAGCTCACCCCGGGACTATCAAGAGACCCAGTACTTC.

The chain carries TRBV6-1 and TRBJ2-7, with 7 bases identical to TRBD1. The germline V gene encodes CDR1 MNHNS and CDR2 SASEGT. CDR3 length: 14 amino acids. V trimming: 8 bases; J trimming: 3 bases; junction bases outside the gene matches: 10. The CDR3 spells CASSGGAGGYEQYF. The CDR3 DNA sequence: TGTGCCAGCTCAGGGGGAGCAGGGGGCTACGAGCAGTACTTC.

The chain combines TRBV7-6 with TRBJ2-1, with D tentatively TRBD2 (5 bases). Between the trimmed V and J ends, which lost 1 base and 5 bases, there was a span of 15 bases. The CDR3 consists of 16 residues. Germline V gene sequence: CDR1 SGHVS, CDR2 FNYEAQ. CDR3 region: CASSLGQAIGDNEQFF. CDR3 DNA: TGTGCCAGCAGCTTAGGGCAGGCTATCGGGGACAATGAGCAGTTCTTC.

This clone was seen a single time. The chain has TRBV5-4 and TRBJ2-3; 7 bases are a match to TRBD2. CDR3 length: 15 amino acids. V trimming: 2 bases; J trimming: 0 bases; junction bases outside the gene matches: 3. Germline V lookup: CDR1 SGHNT, CDR2 YYREEE (reference sequence). This CDR3 is CASSFGGRSTDTQYF. The CDR3 nucleotides are TGTGCCAGCAGCTTCGGCGGGAGAAGCACAGATACGCAGTATTTT.

The rearrangement uses TRBV7-9 and TRBJ2-2, with D perhaps TRBD2 (6 bases). Germline V gives CDR1 SEHNR, CDR2 FQNEAQ (reference sequence). The CDR3 has 16 residues. Trimming left V 9 bases short and J 7 bases short, with 24 bases between. The CDR3 here is CASRQSGRLVNGELFF. The CDR3 DNA reads TGTGCCAGTCGTCAGTCGGGGAGACTAGTGAACGGGGAGCTGTTTTTT.

The V and J genes are TRBV6-5 and TRBJ2-3; tentatively, D is TRBD1 (6 bases). Germline V gene sequence: CDR1 MNHEY, CDR2 SVGAGI. The CDR3 extends over 15 amino acids. V was shortened by 6 bases and J by 3 bases, with 16 bases between the two germline ends. CDR3 loop: CASSPTGMETDTQYF. CDR3 DNA: TGTGCCAGCAGCCCCACAGGGATGGAGACAGATACGCAGTATTTT.

The CDR3 DNA sequence: TGTGCCAGCAGCCAAGGGTACTGGTACTCGGATACGCAGTATTTT. It yields the protein CASSQGYWYSDTQYF. This rearrangement joins TRBV14 to TRBJ2-3; D remains ambiguous. V shed 1 base and J shed 6 bases, with 14 bases lying between them. CDR1 SGHDN and CDR2 FVKESK come from the germline V gene. The CDR3 length is 15 residues.

This clone was detected a few times. The chain recombines TRBV10-3 with TRBJ1-1; TRBD1 matches at 9 bases. The CDR3 is made up of 14 amino acids. Germline CDR1 ENHRY, CDR2 SYGVKD. The V gene end was trimmed by 6 bases and the J gene end by 2 bases; junction bases not matched to a gene: 4. The CDR3, as DNA: TGTGCCATCAGCCCACAGGGGGCTAACACTGAAGCTTTCTTT. As protein: CAISPQGANTEAFF.

The chain is built from TRBV7-8 and TRBJ2-6; D not certain. Germline loops: CDR1 SGHVS, CDR2 FQNEAQ. Trimming shortened V by 7 bases and J by 2 bases, and 15 bases separated the two germline ends. The CDR3 length is 16 residues. The CDR3 loop is CASTPTKAAGANVLTF. The CDR3 coding sequence is TGTGCCAGCACCCCCACCAAGGCGGCTGGGGCCAACGTCCTGACTTTC.

The J gene is TRBJ1-2, the V gene TRBV7-9; the D gene is possibly TRBD1 (6 bases). This CDR3 is 13 amino acids long. Germline-derived CDR1 and CDR2 are SEHNR and FQNEAQ (reference sequence). V was clipped by 5 bases and J by 4 bases, with 11 bases between them. CDR3 protein: CASSAGVAYGYTF. The CDR3 DNA sequence: TGTGCCAGCAGCGCAGGGGTTGCCTATGGCTACACCTTC.

The rearrangement joins TRBV7-3 to TRBJ2-5; 9 bases map to TRBD2. Germline lookup yields CDR1 SGHTA and CDR2 FQGTGA. V lost 2 bases to trimming and J lost 4 bases; unmatched junction nucleotides: 5. The length of the CDR3 is 15 residues. This CDR3 is CASSLYGGGAETQYF. In DNA, the CDR3 is TGTGCCAGCAGCTTATATGGCGGGGGGGCAGAGACCCAGTACTTC.

V and J are TRBV15 and TRBJ1-5, with TRBD1 as a possible D gene (5 bases). The CDR3 is 13 amino acids. Germline values: CDR1 LNHNV, CDR2 YYDKDF (reference sequence). V was trimmed by 8 bases and J by 5 bases, leaving 13 bases between them. CDR3 region: CATSYRNDQPQHF. Here the CDR3 DNA reads TGTGCCACCTCGTACAGGAACGATCAGCCCCAGCATTTT.

This chain connects TRBV7-6 to TRBJ1-1; unclear D gene. Germline V gene lookup returns CDR1 SGHVS and CDR2 FNYEAQ. The CDR3 extends over 14 amino acids. V was cut by 5 bases and J by 5 bases, with 15 bases left in between. DNA of the CDR3: TGTGCCAGCAGCCCGGGTGGTAGCGTTACTGAAGCTTTCTTT. Amino acids: CASSPGGSVTEAFF.

This sequence joins TRBV7-2 and TRBJ2-5; possible D gene TRBD2, 7 bases. There are 15 residues in the CDR3. V was clipped by 0 bases and J by 4 bases, with 12 bases between them. Germline CDR1 and CDR2: SGHTA and FQGNSA. CDR3 sequence reads: CASSLAGGGLETQYF. Here the CDR3 DNA reads TGTGCCAGCAGCTTAGCAGGGGGGGGCCTAGAGACCCAGTACTTC.

The genes are TRBV5-1 and TRBJ1-4, with a possible D match to TRBD1 (6 bases). Trimming stripped 0 bases from V and 8 bases from J, with 11 bases between. Germline values: CDR1 SGHRS, CDR2 YFSETQ. This CDR3 spans 14 amino acids. CDR3 residues: CASSLAPGGEKLFF. The CDR3 nucleotides are TGCGCCAGCAGCTTGGCCCCGGGGGGCGAAAAACTGTTTTTT.

This clone was seen more than once but under ten times. This rearrangement joins TRBV18 to TRBJ1-1; D unresolved. There are 14 residues in the CDR3. Germline V gene data show CDR1 as KGHSH and CDR2 as LQKENI. Trimming pared 6 bases from V and 10 bases from J, leaving 21 bases between. CDR3 sequence reads: CASSFRLPRDGAFF. The CDR3 nucleotides are TGTGCCAGCTCGTTTAGACTGCCCAGAGACGGAGCTTTCTTT.

J is TRBJ1-1 and V is TRBV15; D unresolved. With 5 bases removed from V and 4 bases from J, the gap between germline ends came to 17 bases. The CDR3 sequence is 15 residues long. Per the germline V gene, CDR1 is LNHNV and CDR2 is YYDKDF (reference sequence). The CDR3 is CATSRVQTGSTEAFF. CDR3 nucleotide sequence: TGTGCCACCAGCCGGGTTCAGACGGGGAGCACTGAAGCTTTCTTT.

This clone was seen just once. The chain employs TRBV18 and TRBJ1-1; 7 positions agree with TRBD1. The CDR3 is 14 residues long. From germline, CDR1 is KGHSH and CDR2 LQKENI. The V and J ends lost 4 bases and 2 bases, in that order; junction bases with no gene match: 4. The CDR3 bases are TGTGCCAGCTCACTCGGACAGGTTAACACTGAAGCTTTCTTT. Protein: CASSLGQVNTEAFF.

This sequence joins TRBV6-5 and TRBJ2-7, with D maybe TRBD1 (6 bases). Trimming stripped 1 base from V and 0 bases from J, with 10 bases between. The CDR3 sequence is 15 residues long. From germline, CDR1 is MNHEY and CDR2 SVGAGI. In nucleotides, the CDR3 is TGTGCCAGCAGTTACTTGGACAGCATCTCCTACGAGCAGTACTTC. Translation: CASSYLDSISYEQYF.

V gene TRBV5-8 combines with J gene TRBJ1-4; TRBD1 agrees at 7 bases. The CDR3 is made up of 14 amino acids. Losses at the gene ends were 0 bases for V and 16 bases for J; bases not matched to a gene: 12. The germline V gene has CDR1 SGHTS and CDR2 YDEGEE. CDR3 protein: CASSLGQGVPPAFF. As DNA, the CDR3 is TGTGCCAGCAGCTTGGGGCAGGGGGTTCCCCCAGCGTTTTTT.

A word on this clone: The junction does not match germline at one end; this may be a read error. The CDR3 nucleotides read TGCGCCATCAGCCAAGAGTACCTTAGACCGATGAGGTTCACTGAAGCTTTCTTT. It translates to CAISQEYLRPMRFTEAFF. This sequence joins TRBV4-1 and TRBJ1-1; D is ambiguous. The CDR3 is 18 amino acids. Germline CDR1 and CDR2: MGHRA and YSYEKL.

The V call is TRBV29-1, the J call TRBJ1-2; D might be TRBD1 (6 bases). The CDR3 covers 15 residues. Trimming cost V 1 base and J 2 bases, with 14 bases left between them. The germline V gene has CDR1 SQVTM and CDR2 ANQGSEA. CDR3 loop: CSVEGTVLSNYGYTF. The CDR3 DNA sequence: TGCAGCGTTGAAGGGACAGTTTTGTCCAACTATGGCTACACCTTC.